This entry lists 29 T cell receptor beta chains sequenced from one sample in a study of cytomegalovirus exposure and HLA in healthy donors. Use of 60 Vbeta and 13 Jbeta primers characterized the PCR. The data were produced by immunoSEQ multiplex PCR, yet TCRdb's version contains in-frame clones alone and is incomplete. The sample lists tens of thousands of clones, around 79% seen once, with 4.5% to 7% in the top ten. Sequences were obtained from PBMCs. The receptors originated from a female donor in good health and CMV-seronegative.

In DNA, the CDR3 is TGCGCCAGCAGTTCCCAACTAGCGGGAGATTCCGATACGCAGTATTTT. The encoded protein is CASSSQLAGDSDTQYF. This chain uses TRBV10-1 with TRBJ2-3, with TRBD2 matching over 11 bases. Germline V lookup: CDR1 WNHNN, CDR2 SYGVQD (reference sequence). This CDR3 is 16 amino acids long. V lost 5 bases to trimming and J lost 6 bases; unmatched junction nucleotides: 10.

This CDR3 reads CAWSVRTGGIYGYTF. The CDR3 DNA follows: TGTGCCTGGAGTGTACGGACGGGCGGGATTTATGGCTACACCTTC. The rearrangement uses TRBV30 and TRBJ1-2; unclear D gene. Trimming stripped 0 bases from V and 5 bases from J, with 16 bases between. Germline loops: CDR1 GTSNPN, CDR2 SVGIG (reference sequence). This CDR3 spans 15 amino acids.

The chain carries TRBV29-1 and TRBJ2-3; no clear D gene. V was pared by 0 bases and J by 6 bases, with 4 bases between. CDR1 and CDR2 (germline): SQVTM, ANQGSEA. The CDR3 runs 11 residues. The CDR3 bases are TGCAGCGTTGAAGATATCGATACGCAGTATTTT. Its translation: CSVEDIDTQYF.

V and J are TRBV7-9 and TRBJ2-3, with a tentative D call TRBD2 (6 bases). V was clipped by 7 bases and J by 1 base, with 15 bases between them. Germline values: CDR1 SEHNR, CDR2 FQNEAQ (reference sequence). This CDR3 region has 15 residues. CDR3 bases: TGTGCCAGCACCCGCCCTAGCGCTGGCACAGATACGCAGTATTTT. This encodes CASTRPSAGTDTQYF.

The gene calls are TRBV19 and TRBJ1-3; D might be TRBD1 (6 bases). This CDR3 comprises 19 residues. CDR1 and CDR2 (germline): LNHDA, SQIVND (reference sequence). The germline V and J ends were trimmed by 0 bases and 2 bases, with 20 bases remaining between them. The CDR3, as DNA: TGTGCCAGTAGTATAGATTCGGCCCGGACAGTCCCTACTGGAAACACCATATATTTT. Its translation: CASSIDSARTVPTGNTIYF.

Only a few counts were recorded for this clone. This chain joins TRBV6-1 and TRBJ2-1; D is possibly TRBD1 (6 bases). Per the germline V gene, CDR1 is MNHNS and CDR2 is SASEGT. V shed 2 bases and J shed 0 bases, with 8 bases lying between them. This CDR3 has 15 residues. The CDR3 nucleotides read TGTGCCAGCAGTGAAAAAGGGGGCTCCTACAATGAGCAGTTCTTC. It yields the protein CASSEKGGSYNEQFF.

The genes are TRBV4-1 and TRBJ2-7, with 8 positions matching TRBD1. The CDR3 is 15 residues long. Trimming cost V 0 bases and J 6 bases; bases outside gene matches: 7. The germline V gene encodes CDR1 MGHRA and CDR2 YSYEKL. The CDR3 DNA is TGCGCCAGCAGCCAAGAGCAGGGGGCTGTCGCCGAGCAGTACTTC. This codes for CASSQEQGAVAEQYF.

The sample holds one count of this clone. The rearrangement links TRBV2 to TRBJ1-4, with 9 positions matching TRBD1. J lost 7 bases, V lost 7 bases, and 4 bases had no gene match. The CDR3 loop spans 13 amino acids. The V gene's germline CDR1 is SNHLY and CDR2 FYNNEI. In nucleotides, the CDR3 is TGTGCCAGCAAGGGACAGGGAGGTGAAAAACTGTTTTTT. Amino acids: CASKGQGGEKLFF. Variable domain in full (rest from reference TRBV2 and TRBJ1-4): EPEVTQTPSHQVTQMGQEVILRCVPISNHLYFYWYRQILGQKVEFLVSFYNNEISEKSEIFDDQFSVERPDGSNFTLKIRSTKLEDSAMYFCASKGQGGEKLFFGSGTQLSVL.

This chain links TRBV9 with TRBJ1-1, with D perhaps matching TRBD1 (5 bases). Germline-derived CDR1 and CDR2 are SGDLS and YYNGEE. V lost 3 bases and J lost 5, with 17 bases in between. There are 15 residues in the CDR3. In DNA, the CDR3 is TGTGCCAGCAGCGCCCAGAGGATAGGGGAAACTGAAGCTTTCTTT. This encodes CASSAQRIGETEAFF.

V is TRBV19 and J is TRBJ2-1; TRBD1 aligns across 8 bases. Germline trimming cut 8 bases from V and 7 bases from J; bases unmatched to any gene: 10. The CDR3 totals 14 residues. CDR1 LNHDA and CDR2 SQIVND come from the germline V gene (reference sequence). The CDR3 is CASGMTGVRNEQFF. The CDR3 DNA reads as TGTGCCAGTGGAATGACAGGGGTGAGAAATGAGCAGTTCTTC.

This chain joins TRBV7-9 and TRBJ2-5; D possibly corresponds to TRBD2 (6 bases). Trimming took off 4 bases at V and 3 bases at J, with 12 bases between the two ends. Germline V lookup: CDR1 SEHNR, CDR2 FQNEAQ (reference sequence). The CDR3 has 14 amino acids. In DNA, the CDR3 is TGTGCCAGCAGCTCGGGACTGTACGAAGAGACCCAGTACTTC. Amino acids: CASSSGLYEETQYF.

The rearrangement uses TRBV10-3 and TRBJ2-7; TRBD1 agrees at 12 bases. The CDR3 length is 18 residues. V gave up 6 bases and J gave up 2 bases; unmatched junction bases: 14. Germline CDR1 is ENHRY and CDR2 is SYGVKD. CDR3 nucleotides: TGTGCCATCAGCTTTGCGAAGGGACAGGGGGCTCGAGCCTACGAGCAGTACTTC. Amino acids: CAISFAKGQGARAYEQYF.

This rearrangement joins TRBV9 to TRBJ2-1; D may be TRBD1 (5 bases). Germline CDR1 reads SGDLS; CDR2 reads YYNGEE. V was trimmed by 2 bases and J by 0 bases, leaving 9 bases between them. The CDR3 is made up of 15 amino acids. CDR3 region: CASSVTDSSYNEQFF. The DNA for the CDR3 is TGTGCCAGCAGCGTGACAGACTCCTCCTACAATGAGCAGTTCTTC.

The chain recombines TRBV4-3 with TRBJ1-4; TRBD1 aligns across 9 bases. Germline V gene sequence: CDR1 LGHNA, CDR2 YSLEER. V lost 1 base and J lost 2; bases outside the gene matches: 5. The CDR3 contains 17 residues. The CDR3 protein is CASSQAQQGATNEKLFF. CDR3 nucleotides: TGCGCCAGCAGCCAAGCCCAACAGGGGGCCACTAATGAAAAACTGTTTTTT.

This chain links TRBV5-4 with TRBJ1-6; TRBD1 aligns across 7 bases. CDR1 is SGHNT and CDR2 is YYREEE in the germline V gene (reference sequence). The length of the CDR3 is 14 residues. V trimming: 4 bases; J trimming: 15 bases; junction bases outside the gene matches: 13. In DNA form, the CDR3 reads TGTGCCAGCAGCAGTACAGGACAGGCCTCTCTCCTCCACTTT. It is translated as CASSSTGQASLLHF.

The CDR3 nucleotides are TGTGCCAGCAGCTTCTCATGGGGAGGGAATGAAAAACTGTTTTTT. It yields the protein CASSFSWGGNEKLFF. J is TRBJ1-4 and V is TRBV9, with unresolved D. Germline V CDR1 and CDR2: SGDLS, YYNGEE. With 4 bases removed from V and 5 bases from J, the gap between germline ends came to 15 bases. This CDR3 is built from 15 residues.

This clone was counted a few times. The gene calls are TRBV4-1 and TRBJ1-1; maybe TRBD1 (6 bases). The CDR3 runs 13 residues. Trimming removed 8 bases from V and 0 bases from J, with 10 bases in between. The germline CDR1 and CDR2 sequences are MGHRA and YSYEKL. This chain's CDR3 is CASGQPMNTEAFF. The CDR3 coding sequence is TGCGCCAGCGGACAGCCTATGAACACTGAAGCTTTCTTT.

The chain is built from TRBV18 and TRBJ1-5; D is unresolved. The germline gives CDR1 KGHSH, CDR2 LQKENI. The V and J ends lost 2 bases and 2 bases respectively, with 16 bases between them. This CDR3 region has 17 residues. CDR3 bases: TGTGCCAGCTCACCAACAGCGGGGAGGGCGGGCAATCAGCCCCAGCATTTT. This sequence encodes CASSPTAGRAGNQPQHF.

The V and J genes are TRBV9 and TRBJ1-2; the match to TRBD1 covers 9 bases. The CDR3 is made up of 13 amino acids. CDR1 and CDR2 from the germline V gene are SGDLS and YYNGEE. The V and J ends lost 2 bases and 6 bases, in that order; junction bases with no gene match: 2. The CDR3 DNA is TGTGCCAGCAGCGTTAGGACAGGGGATGGCTACACCTTC. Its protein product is CASSVRTGDGYTF.

The CDR3 nucleotides read TGTGCCAGTAGTATGGTCGGACAGCGATATCAGCCCCAGCATTTT. It specifies CASSMVGQRYQPQHF. The chain recombines TRBV19 with TRBJ1-5, with D possibly TRBD1 on 6 matching bases. V gave up 3 bases and J gave up 5 bases, with 14 bases separating them. Germline CDR1 LNHDA, CDR2 SQIVND (reference sequence). CDR3 length equals 15 residues. The complete variable domain, with remaining parts taken from reference TRBV19 and TRBJ1-5, reads DGGITQSPKYLFRKEGQNVTLSCEQNLNHDAMYWYRQDPGQGLRLIYYSQIVNDFQKGDIAEGYSVSREKKESFPLTVTSAQKNPTAFYLCASSMVGQRYQPQHFGDGTRLSIL.

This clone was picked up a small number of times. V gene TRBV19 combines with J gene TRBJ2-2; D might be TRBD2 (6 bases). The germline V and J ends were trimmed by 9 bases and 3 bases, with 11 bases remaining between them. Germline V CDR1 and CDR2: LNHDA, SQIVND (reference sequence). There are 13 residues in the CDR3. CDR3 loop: CASNPGDTGELFF. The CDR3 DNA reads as TGTGCCAGCAACCCGGGGGACACCGGGGAGCTGTTTTTT.

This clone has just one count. CDR3 sequence reads: CASSDQTSGSAYEQYF. The CDR3 coding sequence is TGTGCCAGCAGTGATCAGACTAGCGGGAGTGCTTACGAGCAGTACTTC. The chain employs TRBV6-1 and TRBJ2-7, with 12 bases lining up with TRBD2. Germline CDR1 MNHNS, CDR2 SASEGT. This CDR3 is 16 amino acids long. Trimming at V came to 3 bases and at J to 4 bases, leaving 7 bases not matched to a gene.

Written as DNA, the CDR3 is TGCGCCAGCAGCTCTACACCGGGACAGCTGAACACTGAAGCTTTCTTT. It yields the protein CASSSTPGQLNTEAFF. The chain couples TRBV5-1 to TRBJ1-1; 7 bases align to TRBD1. The germline gives CDR1 SGHRS, CDR2 YFSETQ. After removal of 3 bases from V and 0 bases from J, the junction contained 8 bases not matched to a gene. This CDR3 spans 16 amino acids.

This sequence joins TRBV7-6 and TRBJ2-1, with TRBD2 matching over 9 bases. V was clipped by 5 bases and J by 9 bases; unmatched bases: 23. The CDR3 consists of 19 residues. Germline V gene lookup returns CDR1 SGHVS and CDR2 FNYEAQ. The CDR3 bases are TGTGCCAGCAGCCCCTCCCCTCTAGCGGGACCCTCTGGATCCAGTGAGCAGTTCTTC. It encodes CASSPSPLAGPSGSSEQFF. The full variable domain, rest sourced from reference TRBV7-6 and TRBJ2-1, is GAGVSQSPRYKVTKRGQDVALRCDPISGHVSLYWYRQALGQGPEFLTYFNYEAQQDKSGLPNDRFSAERPEGSISTLTIQRTEQRDSAMYRCASSPSPLAGPSGSSEQFFGPGTRLTVL.

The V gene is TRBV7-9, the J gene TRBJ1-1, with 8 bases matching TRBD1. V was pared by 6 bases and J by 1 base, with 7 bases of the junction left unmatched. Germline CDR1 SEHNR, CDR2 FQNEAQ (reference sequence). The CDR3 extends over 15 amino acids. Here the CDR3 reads CASRFRQGSNTEAFF. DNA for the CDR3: TGTGCCAGCAGATTCAGACAGGGGTCGAACACTGAAGCTTTCTTT. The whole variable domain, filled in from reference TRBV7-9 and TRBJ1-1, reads DTGVSQNPRHKITKRGQNVTFRCDPISEHNRLYWYRQTLGQGPEFLTYFQNEAQLEKSRLLSDRFSAERPKGSFSTLEIQRTEQGDSAMYLCASRFRQGSNTEAFFGQGTRLTVV.

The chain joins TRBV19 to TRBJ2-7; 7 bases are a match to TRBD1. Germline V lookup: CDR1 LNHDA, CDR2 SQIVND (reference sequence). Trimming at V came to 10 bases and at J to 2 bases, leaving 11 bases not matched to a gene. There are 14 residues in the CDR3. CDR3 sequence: CATGTARLPYEQYF. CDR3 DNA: TGTGCCACAGGGACAGCACGACTACCCTACGAGCAGTACTTC.

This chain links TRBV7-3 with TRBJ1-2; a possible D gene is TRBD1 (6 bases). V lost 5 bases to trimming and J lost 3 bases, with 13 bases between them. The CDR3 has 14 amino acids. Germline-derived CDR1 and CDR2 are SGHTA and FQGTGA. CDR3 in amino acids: CASSLSAGDYGYTF. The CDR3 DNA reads TGTGCCAGCAGCCTCTCTGCAGGGGACTATGGCTACACCTTC. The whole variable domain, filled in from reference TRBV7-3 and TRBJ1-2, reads GAGVSQTPSNKVTEKGKYVELRCDPISGHTALYWYRQSLGQGPEFLIYFQGTGAADDSGLPNDRFFAVRPEGSVSTLKIQRTERGDSAVYLCASSLSAGDYGYTFGSGTRLTVV.

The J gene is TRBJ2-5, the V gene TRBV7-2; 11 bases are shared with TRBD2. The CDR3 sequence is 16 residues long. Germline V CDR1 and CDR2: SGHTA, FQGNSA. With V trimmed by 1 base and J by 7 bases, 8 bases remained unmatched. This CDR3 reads CASSLGGTSGDLTQYF. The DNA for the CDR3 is TGTGCCAGCAGCTTAGGCGGGACTAGCGGAGACCTGACCCAGTACTTC.

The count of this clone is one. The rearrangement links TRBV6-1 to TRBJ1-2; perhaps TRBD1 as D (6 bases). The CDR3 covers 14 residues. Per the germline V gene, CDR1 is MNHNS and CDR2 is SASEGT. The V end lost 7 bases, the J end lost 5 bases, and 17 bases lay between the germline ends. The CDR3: CASTRDTGRYGYTF. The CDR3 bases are TGTGCCAGCACCCGGGACACGGGTCGGTATGGCTACACCTTC.